This TCR beta chain derives from a study of blood T cells in healthy people across ages. Regarding this clonotype: The antigen is unknown.

The study's findings and limits: Investigators treated diversity estimates from one million T cells as underestimates.

Through a sample-barcoded 5' primer and a J-beta primer mix, a second PCR was run for 7 to 11 cycles. A single record per CDR3 protein comes from TCRdb applying MiXCR to the 5' RACE reads. The table has fewer than 2 million distinct CDR3 sequences, more than 35% seen once; the top ten hold 20% to 25%. Unmatched junction bases numbered 10, after V lost 6 bases and J lost 13 bases. CDR1 and CDR2 (germline): SQVTM, ANQGSEA. The CDR3 totals 12 residues. The chain recombines TRBV29-1 with TRBJ2-4, with 9 bases lining up with TRBD1. Sequencing used blood. The origin of this receptor is a human donor in good health. The DNA of the CDR3 is TGCAGCGTGAGGACAGGGGCTGGGGAGCAGTACTTC. Translation gives CSVRTGAGEQYF.